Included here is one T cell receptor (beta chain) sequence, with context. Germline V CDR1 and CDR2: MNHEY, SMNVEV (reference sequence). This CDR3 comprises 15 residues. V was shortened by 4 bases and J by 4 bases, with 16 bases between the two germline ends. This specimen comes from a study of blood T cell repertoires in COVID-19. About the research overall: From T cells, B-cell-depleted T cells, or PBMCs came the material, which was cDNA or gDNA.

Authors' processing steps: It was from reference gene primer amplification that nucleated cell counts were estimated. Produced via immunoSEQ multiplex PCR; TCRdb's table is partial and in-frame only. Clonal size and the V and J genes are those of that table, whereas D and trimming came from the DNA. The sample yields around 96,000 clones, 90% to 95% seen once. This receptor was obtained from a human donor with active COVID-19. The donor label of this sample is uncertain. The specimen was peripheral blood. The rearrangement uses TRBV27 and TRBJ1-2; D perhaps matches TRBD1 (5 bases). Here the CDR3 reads CASSSHRQGAYGYTF. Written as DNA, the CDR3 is TGTGCCAGCAGTTCCCACCGGCAGGGTGCCTATGGCTACACCTTC.